This entry describes one TCR beta chain. Many counts were recorded for this clonotype. Its antigen remains unidentified. No quality values exist for individual bases; no much larger clone is one base distant. The data belong to a study of neurological immune-mediated disorders (dated by TCRdb to between 2018 and 2021). Broadly, across the study: Of the roughly 34 multiple sclerosis patients, 31 had relapsing-remitting MS and 3 had secondary progressive MS. The cohort included roughly 71 subjects: approximately 15 with HAM/TSP, around 35 with multiple sclerosis, and around 20 healthy controls. Peripheral blood TCR-beta repertoires from patients with HTLV-I-associated myelopathy (HAM/TSP), patients with multiple sclerosis, and healthy controls were compared in the study using UMI-based sequencing. Alongside PBMC samples, the set of more than 80 TCR-beta libraries contained longitudinal samples, technical triplicates, and paired CD4+ and CD8+ T-cell subsets that had been sorted. Paper-wide results and their limitations: In a phylogenetic analysis, the repertoires of 18 out of 34 MS patients fell into a single cluster of related CDR3 sequences, pointing to a possible signature at the repertoire level. TCR clonal expansion was highest in HAM/TSP patients and lowest in MS patients, with MS patients falling below even healthy controls. No clinical or MRI features were associated with the MS cluster, and the authors said that larger cohorts are needed. No identical CDR3 amino acid sequences were found to be shared among expanded clones across subjects, suggesting that TCR-beta repertoires were private in all groups.

For the unsorted PBMC libraries, 2 million PBMCs were stored in RNAlater at -80 degrees C until RNA extraction and were used to generate the libraries. Multiple sclerosis patients were enrolled in a US clinical protocol under which disease progression was evaluated by magnetic resonance imaging. Peripheral blood was subjected to Ficoll-Hypaque density gradient centrifugation to isolate PBMCs, which were then cryopreserved in liquid nitrogen. CDR1 and CDR2 are read off the germline V gene as MGHRA and YSYEKL. Here V drops 2 bases and J drops 6 bases, and the junction holds 2 bases not matched to any gene. The CDR3 runs 15 amino acids, cysteine and phenylalanine included. Left in the record is the CDR3 DNA by itself, 45 bases read in frame from the first base. cDNA was synthesized by template-switch 5'RACE using a primer carrying a 10-nucleotide random unique molecular identifier by which each TCR transcript was tagged. Every sequencing run yielded over 180 million TCR-beta sequences covering 15-18 subjects. Total RNA was extracted with the RNeasy kit. TCR-beta VDJ regions were amplified with primers for the TCR constant region and the 5'RACE anchor, using the KAPA Real-time Library Amplification kit. Sample indexes and Illumina adaptors were added in a first PCR, and a second PCR then increased library yield. After Ampure bead purification, the roughly 650 bp TCR product was size-selected on a 2% E-gel SizeSelection system. Before pooling, library quality was checked on a Bioanalyzer, concentration was measured with Qubit, and libraries were quantified with the Kapa Library Quantification kit. An Illumina HiSeq 2500 was used to sequence the libraries paired-end at 2 x 150 bp. To increase sequence diversity, roughly 23-30% phiX was spiked into each library pool. Regarding the original processing steps: Quality-filtered reads were processed with the UMI-based MiGEC pipeline, and over 75% of raw TCR sequences were removed by the MiGEC pipeline during error correction. IMGT germline references were used for alignment of VDJ genes, and clonotypes were defined by a unique CDR3 amino acid sequence together with V-J genes. Clonal expansion, Shannon diversity, and CDR3 relatedness (CalcPairwiseDistances, ClusterSamples) were evaluated with VDJtools, and phylogenetic trees were built with CLCbio workbench. A clone was classed as expanded if it had 8 or more unique UMIs, a cutoff based on coefficient-of-variation modelling across technical triplicates. Starting from the raw public reads, TCRdb applied fastp trimming at Q25, assembled clones with MiXCR and retained in-frame beta chains. Each CDR3 protein appears once, grouped with its most common genes and DNA. It is TCRdb's table, rather than the study itself, that gives the V and J calls and clone size. For this sample there are tens of thousands of distinct CDR3 sequences; roughly 3.2% appear just once. The ten largest clones represent around 2.7% of the sample.

The clonotype was recovered from a woman in her 50s with multiple sclerosis. Rearrangement joined TRBV4-1 to TRBJ2-1, with 12 middle bases fitting TRBD2. Material for sequencing was PBMCs. The CDR3 region: CASSQTSGGFNEQFF. The nucleotides are TGCGCCAGCAGCCAAACTAGCGGGGGGTTCAATGAGCAGTTCTTC.